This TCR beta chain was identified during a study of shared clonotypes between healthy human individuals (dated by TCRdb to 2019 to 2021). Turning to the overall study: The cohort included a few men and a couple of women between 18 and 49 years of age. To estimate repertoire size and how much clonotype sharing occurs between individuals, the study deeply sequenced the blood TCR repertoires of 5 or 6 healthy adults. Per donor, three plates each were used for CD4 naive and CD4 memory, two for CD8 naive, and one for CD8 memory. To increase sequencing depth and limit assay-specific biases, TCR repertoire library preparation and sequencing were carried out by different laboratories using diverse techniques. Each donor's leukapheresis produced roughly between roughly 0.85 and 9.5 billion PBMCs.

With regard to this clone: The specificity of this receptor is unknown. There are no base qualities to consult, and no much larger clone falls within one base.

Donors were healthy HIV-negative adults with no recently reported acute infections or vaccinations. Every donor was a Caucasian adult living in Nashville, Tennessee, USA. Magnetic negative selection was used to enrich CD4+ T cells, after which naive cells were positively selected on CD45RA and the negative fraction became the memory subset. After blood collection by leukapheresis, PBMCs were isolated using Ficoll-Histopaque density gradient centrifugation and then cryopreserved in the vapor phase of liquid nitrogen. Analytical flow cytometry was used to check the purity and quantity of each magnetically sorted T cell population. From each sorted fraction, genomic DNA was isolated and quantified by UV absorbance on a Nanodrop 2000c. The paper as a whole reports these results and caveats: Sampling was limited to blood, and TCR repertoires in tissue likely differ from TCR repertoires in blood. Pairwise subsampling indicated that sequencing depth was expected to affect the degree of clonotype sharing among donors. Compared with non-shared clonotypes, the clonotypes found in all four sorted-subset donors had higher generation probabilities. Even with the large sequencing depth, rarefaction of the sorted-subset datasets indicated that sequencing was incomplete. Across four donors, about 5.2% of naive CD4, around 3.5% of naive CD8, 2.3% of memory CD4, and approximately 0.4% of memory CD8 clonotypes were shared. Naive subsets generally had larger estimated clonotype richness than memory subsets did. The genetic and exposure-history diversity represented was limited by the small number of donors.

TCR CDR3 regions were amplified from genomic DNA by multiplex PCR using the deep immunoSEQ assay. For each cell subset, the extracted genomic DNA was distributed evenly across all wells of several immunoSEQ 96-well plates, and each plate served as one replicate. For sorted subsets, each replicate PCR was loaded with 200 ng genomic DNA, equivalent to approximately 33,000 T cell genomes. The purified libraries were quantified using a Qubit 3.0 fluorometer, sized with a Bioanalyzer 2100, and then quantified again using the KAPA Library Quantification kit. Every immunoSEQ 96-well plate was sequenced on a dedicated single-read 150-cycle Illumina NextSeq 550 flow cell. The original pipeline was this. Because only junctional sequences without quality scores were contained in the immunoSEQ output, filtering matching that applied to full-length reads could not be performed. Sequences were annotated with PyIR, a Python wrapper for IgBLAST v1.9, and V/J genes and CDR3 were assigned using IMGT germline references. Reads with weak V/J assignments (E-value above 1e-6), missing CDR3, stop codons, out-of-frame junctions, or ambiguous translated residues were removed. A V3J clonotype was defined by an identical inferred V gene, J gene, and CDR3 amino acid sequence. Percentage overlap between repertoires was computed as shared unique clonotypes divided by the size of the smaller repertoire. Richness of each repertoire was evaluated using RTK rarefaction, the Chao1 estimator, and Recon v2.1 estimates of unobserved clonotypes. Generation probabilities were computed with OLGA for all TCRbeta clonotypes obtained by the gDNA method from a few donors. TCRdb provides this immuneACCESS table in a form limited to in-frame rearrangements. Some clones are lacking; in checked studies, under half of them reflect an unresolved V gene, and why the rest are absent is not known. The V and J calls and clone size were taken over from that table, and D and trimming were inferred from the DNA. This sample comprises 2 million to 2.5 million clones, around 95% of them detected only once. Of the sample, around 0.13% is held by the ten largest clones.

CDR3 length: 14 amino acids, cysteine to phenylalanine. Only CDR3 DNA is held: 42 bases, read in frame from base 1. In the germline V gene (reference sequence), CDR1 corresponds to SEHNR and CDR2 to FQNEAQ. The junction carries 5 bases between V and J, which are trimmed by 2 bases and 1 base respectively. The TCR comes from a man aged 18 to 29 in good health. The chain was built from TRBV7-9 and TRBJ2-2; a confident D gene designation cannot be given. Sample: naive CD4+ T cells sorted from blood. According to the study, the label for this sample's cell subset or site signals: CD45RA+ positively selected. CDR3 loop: CASSLMGNTGELFF. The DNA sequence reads TGTGCCAGCAGCTTAATGGGGAACACCGGGGAGCTGTTTTTT.